The clone carrying this TCR beta chain was seen only once. The antigen is undetermined. The sample originates from a study of T cell responses to AZD1222 COVID-19 vaccine. Points from the study as a whole: The peak T cell response came first, and repertoires were sampled only after it.

The data were produced by immunoSEQ multiplex PCR, yet TCRdb's version contains in-frame clones alone and is incomplete. The profile shows more than 100,000 clones, 90% of them singletons. The CDR3 contains 14 residues. In germline, CDR1 is LNHDA, CDR2 SQIVND (reference sequence). Between the trimmed V and J ends, which lost 8 bases and 6 bases, there was a span of 19 bases. Specimen: peripheral blood, collected on day 0 of AZD1222 vaccination. The chain couples TRBV19 to TRBJ1-2, with D perhaps TRBD1 (5 bases). This TCR was recovered from an adult in good health. The CDR3 protein is CASFQMGEQNGYTF. The CDR3 coding sequence is TGTGCCAGTTTTCAGATGGGGGAACAAAATGGCTACACCTTC.